The T cell receptor (beta chain) described here comes from a study of CD8+ T cells in alopecia areata. Study in general: Each of the treated patients was given oral tofacitinib, 5 to 10 mg twice daily, for moderate-to-severe alopecia areata. Findings and caveats of the study: Higher clonality and more expanded CD8+ clones appeared in lesional than normal scalp.

Treatment described: oral pan-JAK inhibitor, 5-10 mg twice daily. From alopecia areata patients, lesional scalp punch biopsies and peripheral blood were collected. Sequencing used cDNA as its template, made by extracting RNA and reverse transcribing it. Measured with immunoSEQ multiplex PCR; TCRdb has only the in-frame clones, and not every one. The data show roughly 120,000 clones, roughly 58% seen once. Germline lookup yields CDR1 SEHNR and CDR2 FQNEAQ (reference sequence). V lost 7 bases, J lost 4 bases, and 11 bases lay in between. The CDR3 totals 12 residues. A note on this clone: Its target is not known.

This sequence was found in a human donor with alopecia areata. The chain employs TRBV7-9 and TRBJ2-7; D may be TRBD1 or TRBD2 (5 bases each). Sample: CD8+ T cells sorted from blood, taken at week 4, from a patient treated with tofacitinib. The CDR3 reads CASNTGGYEQYF. The DNA for the CDR3 is TGTGCCAGCAATACAGGCGGGTACGAGCAGTACTTC.